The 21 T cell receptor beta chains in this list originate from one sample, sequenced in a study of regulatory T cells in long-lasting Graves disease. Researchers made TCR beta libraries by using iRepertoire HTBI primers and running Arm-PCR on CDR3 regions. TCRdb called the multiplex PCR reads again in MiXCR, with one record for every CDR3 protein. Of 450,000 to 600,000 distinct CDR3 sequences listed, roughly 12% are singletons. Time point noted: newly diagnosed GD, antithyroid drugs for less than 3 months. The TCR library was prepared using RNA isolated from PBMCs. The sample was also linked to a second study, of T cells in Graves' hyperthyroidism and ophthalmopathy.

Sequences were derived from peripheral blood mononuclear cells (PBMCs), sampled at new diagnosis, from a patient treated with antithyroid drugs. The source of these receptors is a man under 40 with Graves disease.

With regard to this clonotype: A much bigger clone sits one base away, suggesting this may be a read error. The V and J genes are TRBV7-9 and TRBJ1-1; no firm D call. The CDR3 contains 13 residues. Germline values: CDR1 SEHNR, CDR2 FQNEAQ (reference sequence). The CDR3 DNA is TGTGCCAGCAGCTTAAAACTGGGCACTGATGCTTTCTTT. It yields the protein CASSLKLGTDAFF.

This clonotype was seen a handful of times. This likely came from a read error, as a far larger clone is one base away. The CDR3 coding sequence is TGTGCCAGCAGCTTCGCCGACTCGAGCTCCTACGGGCAGTACTTC. It specifies CASSFADSSSYGQYF. The chain employs TRBV3-1 and TRBJ2-7; D is unresolved. The CDR3 extends over 15 amino acids. In germline, CDR1 is LGHDT, CDR2 YNNKEL (reference sequence).

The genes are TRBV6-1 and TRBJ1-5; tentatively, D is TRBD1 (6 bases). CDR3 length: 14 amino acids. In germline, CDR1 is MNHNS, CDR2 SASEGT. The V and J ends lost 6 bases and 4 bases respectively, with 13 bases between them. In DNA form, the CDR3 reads TGTGCCAGCAGCCCCCCAGGGGATAATCAGCCCCAGCATTTT. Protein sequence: CASSPPGDNQPQHF.

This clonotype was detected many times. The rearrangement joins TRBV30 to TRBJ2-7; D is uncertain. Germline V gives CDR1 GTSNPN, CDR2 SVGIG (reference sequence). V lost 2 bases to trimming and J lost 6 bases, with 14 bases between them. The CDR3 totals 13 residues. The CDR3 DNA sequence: TGTGCCTGGAGTACGGGTGGATTTAGCGAGCAGTACTTC. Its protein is CAWSTGGFSEQYF.

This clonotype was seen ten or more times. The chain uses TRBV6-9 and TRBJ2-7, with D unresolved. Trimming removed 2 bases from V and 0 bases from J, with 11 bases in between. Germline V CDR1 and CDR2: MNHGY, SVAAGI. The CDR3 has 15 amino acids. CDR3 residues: CASSYTDPRSYEQYF. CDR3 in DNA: TGTGCCAGCAGTTATACCGACCCACGCTCCTACGAGCAGTACTTC.

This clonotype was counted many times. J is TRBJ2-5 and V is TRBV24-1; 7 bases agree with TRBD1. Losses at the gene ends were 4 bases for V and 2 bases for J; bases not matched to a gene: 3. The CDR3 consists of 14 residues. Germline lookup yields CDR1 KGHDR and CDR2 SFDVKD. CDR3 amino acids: CATSESGQQETQYF. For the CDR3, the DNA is TGTGCCACCAGTGAATCGGGACAGCAAGAGACCCAGTACTTC.

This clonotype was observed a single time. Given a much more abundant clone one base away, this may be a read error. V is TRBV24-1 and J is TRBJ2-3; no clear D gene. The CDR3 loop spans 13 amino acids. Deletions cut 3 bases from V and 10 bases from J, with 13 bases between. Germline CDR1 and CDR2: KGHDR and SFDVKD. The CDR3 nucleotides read TGTGCCACCAGTGATCCATACTTGGATCCGCAGTATTTT. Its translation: CATSDPYLDPQYF.

CDR3 nucleotides: TGTGCCAGCAGCTTAACGAGGGTAACAGTGGAGGAGCAGTACTTC. This sequence encodes CASSLTRVTVEEQYF. V gene TRBV7-8 combines with J gene TRBJ2-7, with D perhaps TRBD2 (5 bases). CDR1 SGHVS and CDR2 FQNEAQ come from the germline V gene. Trimming removed 2 bases from V and 7 bases from J, with 18 bases in between. CDR3 length: 15 residues.

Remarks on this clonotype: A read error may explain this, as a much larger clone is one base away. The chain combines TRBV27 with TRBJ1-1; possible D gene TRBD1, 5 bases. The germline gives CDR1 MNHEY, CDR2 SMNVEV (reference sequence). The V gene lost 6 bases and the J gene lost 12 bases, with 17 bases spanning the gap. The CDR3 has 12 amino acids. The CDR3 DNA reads TGTGCCAGCAGCACCCCCGCCGGGACGACTTTCTTT. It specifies CASSTPAGTTFF.

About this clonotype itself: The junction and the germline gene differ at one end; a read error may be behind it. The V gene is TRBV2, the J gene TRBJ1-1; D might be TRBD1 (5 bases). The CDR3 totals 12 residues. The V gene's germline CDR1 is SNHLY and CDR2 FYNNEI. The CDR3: CAISGSTDTQCF. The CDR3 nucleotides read TGTGCCATTTCAGGGAGCACAGATACGCAGTGTTTT. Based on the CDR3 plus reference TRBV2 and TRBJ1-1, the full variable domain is EPEVTQTPSHQVTQMGQEVILRCVPISNHLYFYWYRQILGQKVEFLVSFYNNEISEKSEIFDDQFSVERPDGSNFTLKIRSTKLEDSAMYFCAISGSTDTQCFGQGTRLTVV.

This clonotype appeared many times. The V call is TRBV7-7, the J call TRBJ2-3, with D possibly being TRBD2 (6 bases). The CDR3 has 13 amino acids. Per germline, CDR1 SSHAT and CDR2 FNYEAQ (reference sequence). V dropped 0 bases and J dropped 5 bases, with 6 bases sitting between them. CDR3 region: CASSLASGDTQYF. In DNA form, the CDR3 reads TGTGCCAGCAGCTTAGCTAGCGGAGATACGCAGTATTTT.

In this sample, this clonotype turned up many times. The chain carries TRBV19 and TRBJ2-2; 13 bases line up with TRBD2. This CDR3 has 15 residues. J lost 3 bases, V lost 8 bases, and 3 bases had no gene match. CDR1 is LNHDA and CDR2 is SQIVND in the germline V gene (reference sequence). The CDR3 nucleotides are TGTGCCAGTGGGACTAGCGGGATGTACACCGGGGAGCTGTTTTTT. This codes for CASGTSGMYTGELFF.

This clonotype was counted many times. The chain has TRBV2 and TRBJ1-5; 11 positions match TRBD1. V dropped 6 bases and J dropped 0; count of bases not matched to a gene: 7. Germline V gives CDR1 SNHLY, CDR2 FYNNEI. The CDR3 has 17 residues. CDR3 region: CASRAGTGGYSNQPQHF. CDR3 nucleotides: TGTGCCAGCAGGGCCGGGACAGGGGGATATAGCAATCAGCCCCAGCATTTT. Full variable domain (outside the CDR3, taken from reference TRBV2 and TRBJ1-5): EPEVTQTPSHQVTQMGQEVILRCVPISNHLYFYWYRQILGQKVEFLVSFYNNEISEKSEIFDDQFSVERPDGSNFTLKIRSTKLEDSAMYFCASRAGTGGYSNQPQHFGDGTRLSIL.

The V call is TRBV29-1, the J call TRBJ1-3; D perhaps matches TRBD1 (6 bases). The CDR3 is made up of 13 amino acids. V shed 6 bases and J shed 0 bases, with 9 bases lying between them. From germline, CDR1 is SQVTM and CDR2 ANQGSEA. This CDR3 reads CSVRDTSGNTIYF. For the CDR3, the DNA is TGCAGCGTCCGGGACACCTCTGGAAACACCATATATTTT. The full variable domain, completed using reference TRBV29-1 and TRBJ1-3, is SAVISQKPSRDICQRGTSLTIQCQVDSQVTMMFWYRQQPGQSLTLIATANQGSEATYESGFVIDKFPISRPNLTFSTLTVSNMSPEDSSIYLCSVRDTSGNTIYFGEGSWLTVV.

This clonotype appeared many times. The CDR3 nucleotides are TGTGCCAGCAGCTTAGCATCGGGGGGAGCTTTCTTT. Protein product: CASSLASGGAFF. The gene calls are TRBV7-2 and TRBJ1-1; D is possibly TRBD1 (5 bases). This CDR3 spans 12 amino acids. Per the germline V gene, CDR1 is SGHTA and CDR2 is FQGNSA. Trimming left V 0 bases short and J 10 bases short, with 9 bases between. The full variable domain, completed using reference TRBV7-2 and TRBJ1-1, is GAGVSQSPSNKVTEKGKDVELRCDPISGHTALYWYRQSLGQGLEFLIYFQGNSAPDKSGLPSDRFSAERTGGSVSTLTIQRTQQEDSAVYLCASSLASGGAFFGQGTRLTVV.

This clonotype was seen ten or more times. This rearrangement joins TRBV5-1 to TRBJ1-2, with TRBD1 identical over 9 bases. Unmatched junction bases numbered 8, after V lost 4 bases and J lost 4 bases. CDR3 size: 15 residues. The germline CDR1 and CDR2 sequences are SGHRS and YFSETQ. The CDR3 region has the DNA TGCGCCAGCAGCCCGGGACAGGGCAAAGCCTATGGCTACACCTTC. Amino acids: CASSPGQGKAYGYTF.

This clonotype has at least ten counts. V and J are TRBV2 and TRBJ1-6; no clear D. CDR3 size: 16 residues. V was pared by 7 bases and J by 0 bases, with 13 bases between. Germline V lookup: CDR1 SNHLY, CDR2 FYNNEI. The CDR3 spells CASINWGSSYNSPLHF. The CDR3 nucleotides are TGTGCCAGCATTAACTGGGGAAGCTCCTATAATTCACCCCTCCACTTT. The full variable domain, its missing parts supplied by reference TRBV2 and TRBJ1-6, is EPEVTQTPSHQVTQMGQEVILRCVPISNHLYFYWYRQILGQKVEFLVSFYNNEISEKSEIFDDQFSVERPDGSNFTLKIRSTKLEDSAMYFCASINWGSSYNSPLHFGNGTRLTVT.

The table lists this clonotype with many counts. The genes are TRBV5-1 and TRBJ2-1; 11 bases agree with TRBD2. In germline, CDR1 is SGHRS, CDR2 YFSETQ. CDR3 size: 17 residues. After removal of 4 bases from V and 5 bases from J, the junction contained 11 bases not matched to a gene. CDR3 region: CASSPALTSGTNNEQFF. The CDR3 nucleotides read TGCGCCAGCAGCCCCGCGCTGACTAGCGGGACGAACAATGAGCAGTTCTTC.

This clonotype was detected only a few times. This chain's CDR3 is CSVGQGAIYGYTF. CDR3 nucleotides: TGCAGCGTGGGACAGGGGGCGATCTATGGCTACACCTTC. This chain links TRBV29-1 with TRBJ1-2, with TRBD1 identical over 12 bases. The CDR3 is 13 residues long. V was pared by 6 bases and J by 4 bases, with 3 bases of the junction left unmatched. The germline V gene encodes CDR1 SQVTM and CDR2 ANQGSEA.

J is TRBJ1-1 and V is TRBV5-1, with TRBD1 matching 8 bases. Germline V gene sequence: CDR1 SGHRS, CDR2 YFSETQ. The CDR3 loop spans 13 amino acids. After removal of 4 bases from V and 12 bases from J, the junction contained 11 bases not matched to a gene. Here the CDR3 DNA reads TGCGCCAGCAGCCGTTCACCGGACAGGGCGACTTTCTTT. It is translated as CASSRSPDRATFF.

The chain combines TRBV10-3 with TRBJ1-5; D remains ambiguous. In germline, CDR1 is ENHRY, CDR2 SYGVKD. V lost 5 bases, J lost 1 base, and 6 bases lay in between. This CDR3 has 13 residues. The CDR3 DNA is TGTGCCATCAGTTTTGAAAGCAATCAGCCCCAGCATTTT. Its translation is CAISFESNQPQHF.